Presented here are 30 T cell receptor beta chains from one specimen sequenced in a study of T-cell memory formation after mild COVID-19. Via MiXCR, TCRdb re-called the 5' RACE reads, giving one row per CDR3 protein. The table records hundreds of thousands of distinct CDR3 sequences, roughly 14% of them present only once. The material sequenced was PBMCs or a T cell subset sorted from them (not recorded which). These TCRs come from an adult woman who had mild COVID-19 (a few samples of this study predate the infection). Cell type and time point are not known.

The J gene is TRBJ2-3, the V gene TRBV5-1; tentative D call: TRBD2 (5 bases). This CDR3 comprises 14 residues. Germline CDR1 reads SGHRS; CDR2 reads YFSETQ. The V end lost 1 base, the J end lost 6 bases, and 12 bases lay between the germline ends. DNA for the CDR3: TGCGCCAGCAGCTTGAATCCCGGGGAGGATACGCAGTATTTT. Translated, it gives CASSLNPGEDTQYF.

This clonotype has only a few counts. The V and J genes are TRBV15 and TRBJ2-1, with D tentatively TRBD2 (5 bases). The CDR3 loop spans 15 amino acids. Trimming stripped 5 bases from V and 9 bases from J, with 20 bases between. Germline lookup yields CDR1 LNHNV and CDR2 YYDKDF (reference sequence). CDR3: CATSSGSGVLGEQFF. The CDR3, as DNA: TGTGCCACCAGCTCGGGATCTGGGGTATTAGGTGAGCAGTTCTTC.

By its share, this clonotype is medium-sized (0.01 to 0.1%). This chain connects TRBV7-8 to TRBJ2-4, with D uncertain. The CDR3 is made up of 14 amino acids. Between the trimmed V and J ends, which lost 1 base and 7 bases, there was a span of 11 bases. The germline gives CDR1 SGHVS, CDR2 FQNEAQ. CDR3 region: CASSLGQKWNIQYF. CDR3 nucleotide sequence: TGTGCCAGCAGCTTAGGGCAGAAATGGAACATTCAGTACTTC. Using reference TRBV7-8 and TRBJ2-4 for the parts outside the CDR3, the full variable domain is GAGVSQSPRYKVAKRGQDVALRCDPISGHVSLFWYQQALGQGPEFLTYFQNEAQLDKSGLPSDRFFAERPEGSVSTLKIQRTQQEDSAVYLCASSLGQKWNIQYFGAGTRLSVL.

The chain uses TRBV10-3 and TRBJ2-3; D gene ambiguous. The germline V gene has CDR1 ENHRY and CDR2 SYGVKD. Trimming left V 4 bases short and J 2 bases short, with 13 bases between. This CDR3 contains 15 residues. For the CDR3, the DNA is TGTGCCATCAGTGGTAACAGCCTAAACACAGATACGCAGTATTTT. Translating it yields CAISGNSLNTDTQYF.

The gene calls are TRBV5-6 and TRBJ2-7; TRBD2 matches 7 bases. The J segment lost 9 bases and the V segment lost 4 bases, leaving 10 bases of the junction unmatched. Germline V gene lookup returns CDR1 SGHDT and CDR2 YYEEEE. The CDR3 covers 13 residues. The chain's CDR3 is CASSLASGEGQYF. CDR3 nucleotides: TGTGCCAGCAGCCTAGCGAGCGGGGAGGGGCAGTACTTC.

Only a few counts were recorded for this clonotype. The rearrangement joins TRBV11-2 to TRBJ1-6; the match to TRBD1 covers 7 bases. Trimming took 1 base from V and 9 from J; bases not matched to a gene: 3. This CDR3 comprises 14 residues. Germline V gene sequence: CDR1 SGHAT, CDR2 FQNNGV. The CDR3 loop reads CASSLGGDSSPLHF. DNA for the CDR3: TGTGCCAGCAGCTTAGGGGGGGACAGTTCACCCCTCCACTTT.

The CDR3 is CASSPGRTGGQETQYF. CDR3 coding DNA: TGTGCCAGCAGCCCGGGGCGGACAGGGGGACAAGAGACCCAGTACTTC. This chain uses TRBV7-9 with TRBJ2-5, with TRBD1 matching 10 bases. There are 16 residues in the CDR3. Germline CDR1 reads SEHNR; CDR2 reads FQNEAQ (reference sequence). J lost 2 bases, V lost 5 bases, and 8 bases had no gene match.

This sequence joins TRBV9 and TRBJ1-5, with unresolved D. The CDR3 sequence is 15 residues long. Germline CDR1 reads SGDLS; CDR2 reads YYNGEE. Trimming removed 2 bases from V and 2 bases from J, with 11 bases in between. In nucleotides, the CDR3 is TGTGCCAGCAGCGTCGACCCTGTCGGCAATCAGCCCCAGCATTTT. This codes for CASSVDPVGNQPQHF. The variable domain in full, with the rest retrieved from reference TRBV9 and TRBJ1-5, is DSGVTQTPKHLITATGQRVTLRCSPRSGDLSVYWYQQSLDQGLQFLIQYYNGEERAKGNILERFSAQQFPDLHSELNLSSLELGDSALYFCASSVDPVGNQPQHFGDGTRLSIL.

At least ten counts were recorded for this clonotype. The rearrangement joins TRBV24-1 to TRBJ2-2, with TRBD2 identical over 9 bases. This CDR3 spans 16 amino acids. The germline gives CDR1 KGHDR, CDR2 SFDVKD. With 4 bases clipped from V and 7 bases from J, the junction kept 9 bases outside the gene matches. The CDR3 reads CATSESGTSFFGELFF. The CDR3 DNA sequence: TGTGCCACCAGTGAGTCCGGGACTAGCTTCTTCGGGGAGCTGTTTTTT.

This clonotype was seen more than once but under ten times. J is TRBJ1-5 and V is TRBV6-2 or TRBV6-3; 9 positions match TRBD1. The CDR3 totals 14 residues. Per the germline V gene, CDR1 is MNHEY and CDR2 is SVGEGT. Germline trimming cut 7 bases from V and 4 bases from J; bases unmatched to any gene: 5. In nucleotides, the CDR3 is TGTGCCAGCACCCGGACAGGGGCGAATCAGCCCCAGCATTTT. Protein sequence: CASTRTGANQPQHF.

The J gene is TRBJ2-1, the V gene TRBV11-1; the D call may be TRBD1 or TRBD2 (6 bases each). Germline V lookup: CDR1 SGHAT, CDR2 FQDESV (reference sequence). V dropped 5 bases and J dropped 10 bases, with 21 bases sitting between them. The CDR3 has 15 amino acids. The CDR3 spells CASSRSGASEGEQFF. The CDR3 DNA sequence: TGTGCCAGCAGCCGATCGGGGGCTAGCGAGGGCGAGCAGTTCTTC.

This clonotype was seen more than once but under ten times. The chain carries TRBV6-5 and TRBJ2-3, with 8 positions matching TRBD1. The CDR3 runs to 14 residues. The J segment lost 2 bases and the V segment lost 6 bases, leaving 4 bases of the junction unmatched. CDR1 is MNHEY and CDR2 is SVGAGI in the germline V gene. This CDR3 is CASSEGQVTDTQYF. The CDR3 DNA follows: TGTGCCAGCAGCGAGGGACAGGTCACAGATACGCAGTATTTT.

The CDR3 nucleotides are TGCGCCAGCAGCTTGCACCCGGCGCGGGGGGACTCCTACGAGCAGTACTTC. Translation gives CASSLHPARGDSYEQYF. The chain recombines TRBV5-1 with TRBJ2-7; 8 bases are a match to TRBD2. This CDR3 is 17 amino acids long. Germline V gene data show CDR1 as SGHRS and CDR2 as YFSETQ. V lost 1 base, J lost 0 bases, and 9 bases stayed unmatched.

This clonotype was observed a handful of times. V gene TRBV7-6 combines with J gene TRBJ2-3, with D maybe TRBD1 (6 bases). The CDR3 totals 16 residues. CDR1 and CDR2 (germline): SGHVS, FNYEAQ. V lost 3 bases to trimming and J lost 2 bases, with 15 bases between them. CDR3 sequence reads: CASSFYGSGVTDTQYF. The DNA for the CDR3 is TGTGCCAGCAGCTTTTATGGGTCAGGGGTCACAGATACGCAGTATTTT. The full variable domain, rest sourced from reference TRBV7-6 and TRBJ2-3, is GAGVSQSPRYKVTKRGQDVALRCDPISGHVSLYWYRQALGQGPEFLTYFNYEAQQDKSGLPNDRFSAERPEGSISTLTIQRTEQRDSAMYRCASSFYGSGVTDTQYFGPGTRLTVL.

This clonotype was picked up a small number of times. The V call is TRBV19, the J call TRBJ2-2; 8 nucleotides line up with TRBD1. The ends lost 4 bases at V and 3 bases at J; junction bases unmatched: 7. Germline-derived CDR1 and CDR2 are LNHDA and SQIVND (reference sequence). The CDR3 runs 16 residues. DNA of the CDR3: TGTGCCAGTAGTACAACTCGACAGGGGTACACCGGGGAGCTGTTTTTT. It specifies CASSTTRQGYTGELFF.

This clonotype turned up a few times. The V call is TRBV12-3 or TRBV12-4, the J call TRBJ2-6; tentatively, D is TRBD1 (6 bases). The length of the CDR3 is 19 residues. Trimming stripped 4 bases from V and 1 base from J, with 20 bases between. The CDR3 DNA follows: TGTGCCAGCAGTTATTTCTCGGGCACAGGGATATCTGGGGCCAACGTCCTGACTTTC. Translation: CASSYFSGTGISGANVLTF.

This sequence joins TRBV12-3 or TRBV12-4 and TRBJ1-5; D is perhaps TRBD1 (6 bases). V lost 6 bases to trimming and J lost 6 bases, with 21 bases between them. This CDR3 has 16 residues. The CDR3: CASSPPRNQGGQPQHF. As DNA, the CDR3 is TGTGCCAGCAGCCCACCCAGGAACCAAGGGGGTCAGCCCCAGCATTTT.

J is TRBJ2-7 and V is TRBV5-1; 7 bases map to TRBD1. CDR3 length equals 15 residues. V was clipped by 1 base and J by 5 bases; unmatched bases: 9. The V gene's germline CDR1 is SGHRS and CDR2 YFSETQ. This CDR3 is CASSLLTGSTDEQYF. The DNA of the CDR3 is TGCGCCAGCAGCTTGTTGACAGGGTCAACGGACGAGCAGTACTTC.

This clonotype was counted between two and nine times. The CDR3 DNA follows: TGTGCCAGCAGCCCCGGACTAGCGGGGTTTAGGGATACGCAGTATTTT. Amino acid sequence: CASSPGLAGFRDTQYF. J is TRBJ2-3 and V is TRBV7-3; 12 bases line up with TRBD2. Germline loops: CDR1 SGHTA, CDR2 FQGTGA. CDR3 size: 16 residues. Unmatched junction bases numbered 9, after V lost 5 bases and J lost 6 bases. The variable domain in full, with the rest retrieved from reference TRBV7-3 and TRBJ2-3, is GAGVSQTPSNKVTEKGKYVELRCDPISGHTALYWYRQSLGQGPEFLIYFQGTGAADDSGLPNDRFFAVRPEGSVSTLKIQRTERGDSAVYLCASSPGLAGFRDTQYFGPGTRLTVL.

This clonotype was counted between two and nine times. The chain links TRBV3-1 to TRBJ1-4; maybe TRBD1 (5 bases). The CDR3 has 13 residues. Germline CDR1 LGHDT, CDR2 YNNKEL (reference sequence). The ends were cut back, 4 bases at V and 6 bases at J, with 9 bases in the middle. This CDR3 is CASSLTGDEKLFF. Written as DNA, the CDR3 is TGTGCCAGCAGCCTCACGGGGGATGAAAAACTGTTTTTT.

Only a few counts were recorded for this clonotype. This chain uses TRBV10-3 with TRBJ2-2; D is undetermined. The CDR3 contains 15 residues. With 0 bases removed from V and 4 bases from J, the gap between germline ends came to 9 bases. Germline CDR1 is ENHRY and CDR2 is SYGVKD. The CDR3: CAISESTLGTGELFF. The CDR3 nucleotides read TGTGCCATCAGTGAGTCGACTCTAGGCACCGGGGAGCTGTTTTTT.

J is TRBJ1-1 and V is TRBV11-2; no firm D call. This CDR3 comprises 17 residues. Germline V lookup: CDR1 SGHAT, CDR2 FQNNGV. The germline V and J ends were trimmed by 1 base and 1 base, with 16 bases remaining between them. The CDR3 loop is CASSLAGPRNPNTEAFF. CDR3 nucleotides: TGTGCCAGCAGCTTAGCAGGACCGCGAAATCCGAACACTGAAGCTTTCTTT.

In its sample, this clonotype was seen a few times. The gene calls are TRBV20-1 and TRBJ2-3, with D possibly matching TRBD2 (7 bases). Germline CDR1 is DFQATT and CDR2 is SNEGSKA (reference sequence). This CDR3 has 15 residues. Trimming cost V 0 bases and J 6 bases, with 16 bases left between them. CDR3 amino acids: CSARDLAGRGDTQYF. CDR3 DNA sequence: TGCAGTGCTAGAGATCTCGCGGGGAGGGGGGATACGCAGTATTTT.

The table lists this clonotype with a few counts. This chain uses TRBV12-3 or TRBV12-4 with TRBJ2-5, with 11 bases that match TRBD2. V lost 5 bases and J lost 7; bases outside the gene matches: 3. The CDR3 loop spans 13 amino acids. The DNA for the CDR3 is TGTGCCAGCAGTGGACTAGCGGGTTGGACCCAGTACTTC. It translates to CASSGLAGWTQYF.

This clonotype was detected a few times. This chain uses TRBV4-2 with TRBJ1-2; D uncertain. Germline values: CDR1 LGHNA, CDR2 YNFKEQ. The ends were cut back, 0 bases at V and 5 bases at J, with 19 bases in the middle. This CDR3 region has 17 residues. The CDR3 DNA reads as TGTGCCAGCAGCCAAGAATATTCCCATCGGACGGGGTATGGCTACACCTTC. Translation gives CASSQEYSHRTGYGYTF.

This clonotype came up a few times. The rearrangement joins TRBV5-4 to TRBJ2-7, with TRBD2 matching 11 bases. V was clipped by 1 base and J by 4 bases; unmatched bases: 10. The germline CDR1 and CDR2 sequences are SGHNT and YYREEE (reference sequence). The CDR3 extends over 17 amino acids. The CDR3 nucleotides are TGTGCCAGCAGCTTGACCGCACTAGCGGGGGAATCTTACGAGCAGTACTTC. The encoded protein is CASSLTALAGESYEQYF.

This clonotype was seen more than once but under ten times. This chain joins TRBV2 and TRBJ2-1, with 8 bases lining up with TRBD2. Germline CDR1 and CDR2: SNHLY and FYNNEI. The CDR3 runs 13 residues. With 4 bases clipped from V and 7 bases from J, the junction kept 3 bases outside the gene matches. The CDR3 loop is CASSAGGRNEQFF. The CDR3 nucleotides read TGTGCCAGCAGTGCGGGGGGGCGTAATGAGCAGTTCTTC.

CDR3 DNA: TGCGCCAGCAGCTTGGGGGACAGGGGACTGGGCACTGAAGCTTTCTTT. Amino acids: CASSLGDRGLGTEAFF. The chain is built from TRBV5-1 and TRBJ1-1, with 10 bases fitting TRBD1. This CDR3 comprises 16 residues. Per germline, CDR1 SGHRS and CDR2 YFSETQ. V dropped 0 bases and J dropped 4; count of bases not matched to a gene: 6.

The rearrangement links TRBV20-1 to TRBJ2-5; possibly TRBD1 for D (5 bases). In germline, CDR1 is DFQATT, CDR2 SNEGSKA (reference sequence). V gave up 4 bases and J gave up 2 bases, with 14 bases separating them. This CDR3 comprises 14 residues. The CDR3 region is CSAISWQGQETQYF. CDR3 in DNA: TGCAGTGCTATCAGTTGGCAGGGACAAGAGACCCAGTACTTC.

The V and J genes are TRBV15 and TRBJ2-7; 9 nucleotides match TRBD1. CDR3 length: 14 residues. Germline V lookup: CDR1 LNHNV, CDR2 YYDKDF (reference sequence). The ends lost 3 bases at V and 2 bases at J; junction bases unmatched: 2. The CDR3 nucleotides read TGTGCCACCAGCAGGGGGACAGGGCCCTACGAGCAGTACTTC. It translates to CATSRGTGPYEQYF.